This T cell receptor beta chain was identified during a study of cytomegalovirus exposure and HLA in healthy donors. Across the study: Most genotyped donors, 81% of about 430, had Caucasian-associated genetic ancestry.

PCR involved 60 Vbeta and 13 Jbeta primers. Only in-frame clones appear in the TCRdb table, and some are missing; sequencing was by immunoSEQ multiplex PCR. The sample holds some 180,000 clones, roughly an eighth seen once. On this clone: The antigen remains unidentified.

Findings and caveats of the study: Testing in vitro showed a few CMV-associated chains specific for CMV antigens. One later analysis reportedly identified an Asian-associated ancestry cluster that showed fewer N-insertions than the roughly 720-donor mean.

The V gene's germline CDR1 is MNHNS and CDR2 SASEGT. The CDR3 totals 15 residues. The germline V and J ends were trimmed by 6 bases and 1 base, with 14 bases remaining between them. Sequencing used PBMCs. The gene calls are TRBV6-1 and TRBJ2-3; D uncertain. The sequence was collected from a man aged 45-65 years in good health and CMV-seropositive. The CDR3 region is CASSFSRAGTDTQYF. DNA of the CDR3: TGTGCCAGCAGCTTCTCCCGAGCCGGCACAGATACGCAGTATTTT.